Shown below are 8 T cell receptor beta chains from a single sample sequenced in a study of monozygotic twins with inflammatory bowel disease. TCRdb re-called the 5' RACE reads; every CDR3 protein appears as one record, without DNA. Its clone listing holds 420,000 or so distinct CDR3 sequences. Source material: blood. These receptors came from a human donor with ulcerative colitis or Crohn's disease, or a healthy co-twin of an affected twin (not recorded which).

This chain uses TRBV5-6 with TRBJ1-1. Germline V gene data show CDR1 as SGHDT and CDR2 as YYEEEE. This CDR3 spans 16 amino acids. The CDR3 spells CASSLVVGGSHTEAFF.

The chain uses TRBV24-1 and TRBJ2-1; TCRdb indicates TRBD2, and absent DNA this call remains unverified. This CDR3 is built from 15 residues. Germline lookup yields CDR1 KGHDR and CDR2 SFDVKD. CDR3 residues: CATSDPGLQYNEQFF.

The chain has TRBV6-1 and TRBJ2-7; the TCRdb call, TRBD1, lacks DNA for checking. This CDR3 is built from 14 residues. Germline V gene lookup returns CDR1 MNHNS and CDR2 SASEGT. CDR3 in amino acids: CASSATGTLYEQYF.

This sequence joins TRBV29-1 and TRBJ2-7; TCRdb picks TRBD2, but there is no DNA to check that call. This CDR3 comprises 14 residues. Germline lookup yields CDR1 SQVTM and CDR2 ANQGSEA. This CDR3 is CSVVDGSGAYEQYF.

This chain uses TRBV10-3 with TRBJ2-7; TCRdb's D gene call, TRBD1, goes unchecked for lack of DNA. The CDR3 consists of 13 residues. CDR1 and CDR2 from the germline V gene are ENHRY and SYGVKD. CDR3 in amino acids: CAIRGRGGYEQYF.

This chain connects TRBV20-1 to TRBJ2-3; TCRdb selects TRBD2, and the lack of DNA leaves this call unchecked. The CDR3 is made up of 14 amino acids. Germline values: CDR1 DFQATT, CDR2 SNEGSKA (reference sequence). CDR3: CSATGGSSTDTQYF.

This rearrangement joins TRBV20-1 to TRBJ2-7; there is no DNA to check the TCRdb D call of TRBD1. CDR1 DFQATT and CDR2 SNEGSKA come from the germline V gene (reference sequence). The CDR3 sequence is 16 residues long. The CDR3 reads CSARDARGVGTYEQYF.

This CDR3 is CASSPLWLGRETQYF. J is TRBJ2-5 and V is TRBV12-3 or TRBV12-4; there is no DNA to check the TCRdb D call of TRBD1. This CDR3 comprises 15 residues.